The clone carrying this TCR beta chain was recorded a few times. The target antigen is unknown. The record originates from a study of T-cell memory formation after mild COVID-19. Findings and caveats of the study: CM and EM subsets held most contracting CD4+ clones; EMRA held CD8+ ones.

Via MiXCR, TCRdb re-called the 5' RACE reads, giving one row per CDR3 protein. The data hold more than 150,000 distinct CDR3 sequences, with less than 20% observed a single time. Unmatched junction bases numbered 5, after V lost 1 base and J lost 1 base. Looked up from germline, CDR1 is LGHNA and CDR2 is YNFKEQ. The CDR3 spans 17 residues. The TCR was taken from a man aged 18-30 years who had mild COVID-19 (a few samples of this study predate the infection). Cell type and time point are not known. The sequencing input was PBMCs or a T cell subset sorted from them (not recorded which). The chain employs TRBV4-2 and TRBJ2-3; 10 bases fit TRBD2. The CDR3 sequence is CASSQVLAGARTDTQYF. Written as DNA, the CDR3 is TGTGCCAGCAGCCAAGTCCTAGCGGGGGCTCGCACAGATACGCAGTATTTT.